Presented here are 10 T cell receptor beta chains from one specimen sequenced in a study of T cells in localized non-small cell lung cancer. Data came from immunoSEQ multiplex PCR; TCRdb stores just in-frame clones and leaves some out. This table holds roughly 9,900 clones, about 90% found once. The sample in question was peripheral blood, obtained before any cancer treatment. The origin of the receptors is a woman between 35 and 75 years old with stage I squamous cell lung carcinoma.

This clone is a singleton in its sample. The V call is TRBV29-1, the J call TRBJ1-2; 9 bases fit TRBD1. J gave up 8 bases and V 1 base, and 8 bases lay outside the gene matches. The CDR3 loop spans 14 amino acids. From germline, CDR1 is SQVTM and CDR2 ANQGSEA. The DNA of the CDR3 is TGCAGCGTTGAAGTGGGACAGGGAGTGTACGGCTACACCTTC. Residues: CSVEVGQGVYGYTF.

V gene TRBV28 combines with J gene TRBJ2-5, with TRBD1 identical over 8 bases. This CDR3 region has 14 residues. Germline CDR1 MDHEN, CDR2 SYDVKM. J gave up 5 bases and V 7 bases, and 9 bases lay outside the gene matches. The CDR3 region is CASNRQGTVETQYF. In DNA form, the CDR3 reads TGTGCCAGCAATCGACAGGGGACGGTTGAGACCCAGTACTTC.

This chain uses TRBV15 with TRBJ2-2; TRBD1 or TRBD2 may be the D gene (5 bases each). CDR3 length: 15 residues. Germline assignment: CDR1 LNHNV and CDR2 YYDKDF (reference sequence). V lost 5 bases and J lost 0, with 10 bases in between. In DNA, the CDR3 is TGTGCCACCAGCTCGGGACCGTCGAACACCGGGGAGCTGTTTTTT. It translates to CATSSGPSNTGELFF.

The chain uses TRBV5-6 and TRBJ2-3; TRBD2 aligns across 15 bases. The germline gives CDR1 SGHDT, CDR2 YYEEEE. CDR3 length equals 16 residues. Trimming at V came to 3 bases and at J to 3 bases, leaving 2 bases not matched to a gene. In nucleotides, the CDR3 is TGTGCCAGCAGCTCCGGGACTAGCGGGGGGACAGATACGCAGTATTTT. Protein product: CASSSGTSGGTDTQYF.

CDR3 sequence: CASSAGEEKKLFF. The CDR3 DNA reads TGTGCCAGCAGTGCAGGAGAGGAGAAAAAACTGTTTTTT. The V and J genes are TRBV14 and TRBJ1-4; D remains unclear. Trimming took 6 bases from V and 9 from J, leaving 14 bases between them. The germline V gene has CDR1 SGHDN and CDR2 FVKESK. CDR3 length: 13 residues. Filled out from reference TRBV14 and TRBJ1-4, the complete variable domain reads EAGVTQFPSHSVIEKGQTVTLRCDPISGHDNLYWYRRVMGKEIKFLLHFVKESKQDESGMPNNRFLAERTGGTYSTLKVQPAELEDSGVYFCASSAGEEKKLFFGSGTQLSVL.

CDR3 bases: TGTGCCAGCAGCTCGACAGGGGCGGGACTAGGAGTGGGAGAGACCCAGTACTTC. Its translation: CASSSTGAGLGVGETQYF. The chain combines TRBV5-4 with TRBJ2-5, with D perhaps being TRBD1 or TRBD2 (8 bases each). Trimming cost V 3 bases and J 4 bases, with 25 bases left between them. There are 18 residues in the CDR3. The germline V gene encodes CDR1 SGHNT and CDR2 YYREEE (reference sequence).

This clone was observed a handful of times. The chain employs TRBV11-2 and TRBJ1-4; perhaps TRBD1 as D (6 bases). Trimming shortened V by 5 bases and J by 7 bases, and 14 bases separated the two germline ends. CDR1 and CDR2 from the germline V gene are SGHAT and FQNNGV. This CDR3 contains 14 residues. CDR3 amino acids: CASSPSVGGEKLFF. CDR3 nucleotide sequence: TGTGCCAGCAGCCCCAGCGTAGGGGGTGAAAAACTGTTTTTT.

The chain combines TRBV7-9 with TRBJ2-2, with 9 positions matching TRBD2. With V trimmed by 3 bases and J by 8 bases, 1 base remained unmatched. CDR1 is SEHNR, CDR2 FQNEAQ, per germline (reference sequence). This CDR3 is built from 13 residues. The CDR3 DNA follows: TGTGCCAGCAGCTTGACTAGCGGTGGGGAGCTGTTTTTT. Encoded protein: CASSLTSGGELFF.

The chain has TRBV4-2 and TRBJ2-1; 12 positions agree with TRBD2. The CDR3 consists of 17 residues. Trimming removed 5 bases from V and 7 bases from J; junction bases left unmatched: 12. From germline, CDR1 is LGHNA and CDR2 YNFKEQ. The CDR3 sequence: CASSETPGLAGRNEQFF. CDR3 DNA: TGTGCCAGCAGCGAAACTCCGGGACTAGCGGGTCGGAATGAGCAGTTCTTC.

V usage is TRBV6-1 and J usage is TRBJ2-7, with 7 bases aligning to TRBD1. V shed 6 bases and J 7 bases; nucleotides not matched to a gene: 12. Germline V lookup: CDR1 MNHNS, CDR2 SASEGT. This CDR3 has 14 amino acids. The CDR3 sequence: CASRGAGGALEQYF. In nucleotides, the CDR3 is TGTGCCAGCAGAGGGGCAGGGGGTGCCCTTGAGCAGTACTTC.